A selection of T cell receptor beta chains follows, all from one sample in a study of shared clonotypes between healthy human individuals. Libraries were prepared by immunoSEQ multiplex PCR; TCRdb keeps only in-frame clonotypes and omits some of them. The sample includes 560,000 or so clones, roughly 96% of them seen just once. Material for sequencing was naive CD8+ T cells sorted from blood. The receptors originated from a woman aged 30 to 39 in good health. Each CDR3 is given with its conserved first and last residue. A D gene is named only where the DNA matches it firmly. Size is omitted from some rows. Given values are once, few, many or a class for expanded clones.

CASSDSLDADTQYF TGTGCCAGCAGTGACAGTCTGGATGCAGATACGCAGTATTTT TRBJ2-3 . . TRBV2
CASSYSLGMNTEAFF TGTGCCAGCAGTTACTCCCTCGGGATGAACACTGAAGCTTTCTTT TRBJ1-1 . . TRBV6-6
CASSLRLGYNEQFF TGTGCCAGCAGTCTACGGTTGGGCTACAATGAGCAGTTCTTC TRBJ2-1 . . TRBV27
CASSLDRRVGDEQYF TGCGCCAGCAGCTTGGACAGGCGGGTTGGGGACGAGCAGTACTTC TRBJ2-7 . . TRBV5-1
CASSERAGTGVEKLFF TGTGCCAGCAGTGAAAGGGCCGGGACAGGGGTGGAAAAACTGTTTTTT TRBJ1-4 TRBD1 . TRBV6-1
CASSLALLRGEQFF TGTGCCAGCAGCTTGGCCCTTCTTAGGGGTGAGCAGTTCTTC TRBJ2-1 . . TRBV5-6
CASSLGQRDEQFF TGTGCCAGCAGCTTGGGACAAAGGGATGAGCAGTTCTTC TRBJ2-1 . . TRBV5-4
CASSDSQATEQYF TGTGCCAGCAGTGACAGCCAGGCTACTGAGCAGTACTTC TRBJ2-7 . . TRBV6-5
CASSTYMLGATDTQYF TGTGCCAGCAGCACCTATATGTTAGGGGCCACAGATACGCAGTATTTT TRBJ2-3 . . TRBV13
CASSLEAGKYEQYF TGTGCCAGCAGCTTAGAGGCCGGGAAATACGAGCAGTACTTC TRBJ2-7 . . TRBV13
CASSVVQSGNQPQHF TGTGCCAGCAGCGTAGTACAGTCGGGCAATCAGCCCCAGCATTTT TRBJ1-5 . . TRBV9
CASSPRGDTGELFF TGTGCCAGCAGCCCAAGGGGGGACACCGGGGAGCTGTTTTTT TRBJ2-2 . . TRBV7-8
CATSRDRAFEQYF TGTGCCACCAGCAGAGACAGGGCCTTCGAGCAGTACTTC TRBJ2-7 . . TRBV15
CASSEGNTNYGYTF TGTGCCAGCAGTGAAGGAAATACCAACTATGGCTACACCTTC TRBJ1-2 . once TRBV2
CTSSQGAKSSYEQYF TGCACCAGCAGCCAAGGAGCTAAGAGCTCCTACGAGCAGTACTTC TRBJ2-7 . . TRBV1
CASSYRESLSTGELFF TGTGCCAGCAGTTACAGAGAGAGCCTGAGCACCGGGGAGCTGTTTTTT TRBJ2-2 . . TRBV6-5
CASSLTSGRAETQYF TGTGCCAGCAGCTTGACTAGCGGGAGGGCAGAGACCCAGTACTTC TRBJ2-5 TRBD2 . TRBV13
CASSQGLPLGLAGVPENIQYF TGCGCCAGCAGCCAAGGGCTTCCCCTTGGGCTAGCGGGAGTTCCGGAAAACATTCAGTACTTC TRBJ2-4 TRBD2 . TRBV4-1
CASSPAGVSWEQYF TGTGCCAGCAGCCCAGCCGGGGTAAGCTGGGAGCAGTACTTC TRBJ2-7 . . TRBV27
CASSQEWTGLAGRSSYNEQFF TGCGCCAGCAGCCAAGAGTGGACGGGACTAGCGGGACGGAGCTCCTACAATGAGCAGTTCTTC TRBJ2-1 TRBD2 . TRBV4-1
CASSLDRVAYEQYF TGTGCCAGCAGTTTAGACAGGGTGGCCTACGAGCAGTACTTC TRBJ2-7 TRBD1 . TRBV27
CASSLDTDGYTF TGTGCCAGCAGCTTAGATACGGATGGCTACACCTTC TRBJ1-2 . . TRBV11-3
CASSHGQGDYLGYTF TGTGCCAGCAGTCACGGACAGGGGGATTATCTTGGCTACACCTTC TRBJ1-2 TRBD1 . TRBV27
CASSWVQGAPDTQYF TGTGCCAGCAGTTGGGTACAGGGGGCCCCAGATACGCAGTATTTT TRBJ2-3 TRBD1 . TRBV27
CASSQETHTAQETQYF TGTGCCAGCAGCCAAGAAACTCATACAGCCCAAGAGACCCAGTACTTC TRBJ2-5 . . TRBV4-2
CASIGEGLNTEAFF TGTGCCAGCATAGGTGAGGGGTTGAACACTGAAGCTTTCTTT TRBJ1-1 . once TRBV7-9
CSVVFGSFYNEQFF TGCAGCGTTGTGTTCGGGAGTTTCTACAATGAGCAGTTCTTC TRBJ2-1 . . TRBV29-1
CASNPIGGNTGELFF TGTGCCAGTAACCCCATCGGCGGGAACACCGGGGAGCTGTTTTTT TRBJ2-2 . . TRBV27
CASSLGYSGNTIYF TGTGCCAGCAGTTTAGGCTACTCTGGAAACACCATATATTTT TRBJ1-3 . . TRBV28
CSVEDYQPTNYGYTF TGCAGCGTTGAAGATTATCAGCCTACTAACTATGGCTACACCTTC TRBJ1-2 . . TRBV29-1
CASSEARLAVYSNQPQHF TGTGCCAGCAGTGAAGCCAGGCTAGCCGTTTATAGCAATCAGCCCCAGCATTTT TRBJ1-5 . . TRBV2
CASSLNRANYGYTF TGCGCCAGCAGCTTAAACAGAGCTAACTATGGCTACACCTTC TRBJ1-2 . . TRBV5-1
CASSLGQGPYSNQPQHF TGTGCCAGCAGTTTAGGACAGGGGCCTTATAGCAATCAGCCCCAGCATTTT TRBJ1-5 TRBD1 . TRBV27
CASSLGDINEKLFF TGCGCCAGCAGCTTGGGGGACATTAATGAAAAACTGTTTTTT TRBJ1-4 . . TRBV5-1
CASSGPAYEQYF TGTGCCAGCAGTGGACCAGCCTACGAGCAGTACTTC TRBJ2-7 . . TRBV28
CASSPRTVNTGELFF TGTGCCAGCAGTCCGAGGACAGTGAACACCGGGGAGCTGTTTTTT TRBJ2-2 . . TRBV27
CASSSSIQGDGYTF TGTGCCAGCAGCTCTTCCATCCAAGGGGATGGCTACACCTTC TRBJ1-2 . . TRBV7-9
CATSRDLSAGELFF TGTGCCACCAGCAGAGATTTATCGGCCGGGGAGCTGTTTTTT TRBJ2-2 . . TRBV15
CASILHGEQFF TGTGCCAGCATCCTACACGGGGAGCAGTTCTTC TRBJ2-1 . . TRBV7-8
CASSKGGWRLHGYEQYF TGTGCCAGCAGCAAAGGGGGCTGGAGGTTGCACGGCTACGAGCAGTACTTC TRBJ2-7 . . TRBV21-1
CASSSPGGTLSNYGYTF TGTGCCAGCAGCTCGCCTGGGGGGACATTATCTAACTATGGCTACACCTTC TRBJ1-2 . . TRBV9
CASSWTDNQPQHF TGTGCCAGCAGTTGGACAGACAATCAGCCCCAGCATTTT TRBJ1-5 . . TRBV28
CSVRTVGLYEQYF TGCAGCGTCCGGACAGTGGGGCTTTACGAGCAGTACTTC TRBJ2-7 . . TRBV29-1
CASRLALGGGPGDTGELFF TGTGCAAGTCGCTTAGCGCTCGGTGGTGGACCTGGGGACACCGGGGAGCTGTTTTTT TRBJ2-2 . once TRBV12-2
CASSDLREPDPNEQFF TGTGCCAGCAGTGATTTGCGGGAGCCTGACCCCAATGAGCAGTTCTTC TRBJ2-1 TRBD2 . TRBV2
CASSHSLGGNEQYF TGCGCCAGCAGCCACTCCTTAGGGGGCAACGAGCAGTACTTC TRBJ2-7 TRBD1 few TRBV4-1
CASSWSGGPEQYF TGTGCCAGCAGCTGGAGCGGGGGGCCGGAGCAGTACTTC TRBJ2-7 TRBD2 . TRBV7-9
CASSYAPQGPPNTGELFF TGTGCCAGCAGTTACGCCCCACAGGGTCCCCCGAACACCGGGGAGCTGTTTTTT TRBJ2-2 . . TRBV27
CASSSRLGDEQFF TGCGCCAGCAGCTCGCGACTGGGCGATGAGCAGTTCTTC TRBJ2-1 . . TRBV4-1
CASSQPGTARSEQFF TGCGCCAGCAGCCAACCCGGGACGGCTCGAAGTGAGCAGTTCTTC TRBJ2-1 . . TRBV4-1
CASSGDRAGAFF TGTGCCAGCAGTGGGGACAGGGCGGGGGCTTTCTTT TRBJ1-1 TRBD1 . TRBV28
CASGEDLLGVRQETQYF TGTGCCAGCGGCGAAGACCTTCTGGGGGTCCGCCAAGAGACCCAGTACTTC TRBJ2-5 . . TRBV25-1
CASSYSTGTEAFF TGTGCCAGCAGTTACAGTACGGGCACTGAAGCTTTCTTT TRBJ1-1 . . TRBV6-5
CASSTRDTNTEAFF TGTGCCAGCAGCACCCGAGACACGAACACTGAAGCTTTCTTT TRBJ1-1 . few TRBV7-9
CASSLDGESNQPQHF TGTGCCAGCAGCCTAGACGGGGAAAGCAATCAGCCCCAGCATTTT TRBJ1-5 . . TRBV9